The T cell receptor beta chain under discussion was sequenced for a study of PD-L1 blockade in urothelial cancer. The overall study: Researchers found blood samples held a median of roughly 140,000 T cells.

This clone showed up just a few times. Added to each PCR by spiking were synthetic TCR analog templates. Produced via immunoSEQ multiplex PCR; TCRdb's table is partial and in-frame only. The sample holds about 43,000 clones, more than 70% seen once. The sample here was PBMCs, taken around atezolizumab (anti-PD-L1) treatment. This TCR derives from a man older than 75 with urothelial cancer.

The CDR3 region has the DNA TGTGCCAGCAGTCCTCTTGGCGGGATGGAGTTCTTC. Translating it yields CASSPLGGMEFF. This chain joins TRBV27 and TRBJ2-1, with a weak D call TRBD2 (6 bases). Trimming cost V 5 bases and J 14 bases, with 16 bases left between them. The CDR3 sequence is 12 residues long. Germline V gene sequence: CDR1 MNHEY, CDR2 SMNVEV (reference sequence).